Listed here is a single T cell receptor beta chain. Its antigen is as yet unknown. The CDR3 extends over 14 amino acids. Germline trimming cut 0 bases from V and 5 bases from J; bases unmatched to any gene: 2. Looked up from germline, CDR1 is SGHKS and CDR2 is YYEKEE (reference sequence). The data originate from a study of post-analysis software for immune sequencing data. At the level of the study: Clinical courses comprised relapsing-remitting, secondary progressive and progressive-relapsing multiple sclerosis. Study conclusions and caveats: Batch-mates among the samples co-clustered strongly by F measure. Several TRBV segments were more frequent in patients than controls; TRBV5-6, TRBV5-1 and TRBV20-1 belonged to this group. Normalized Chao1 diversity in multiple sclerosis patients fell significantly below that of controls.

Each TCR beta cDNA library carried unique molecular identifiers. Researchers reported about 500,000 cDNA molecules coming from approximately 1 to 10 million T cells. TCRdb re-analysed the PCR reads in MiXCR, keeping a single row per CDR3 protein. The sample gives 750,000 to 950,000 distinct CDR3 sequences, 46% of which show up once; 4% to 5% is in the top ten. The chain is built from TRBV5-5 and TRBJ2-5, with 9 bases identical to TRBD1. The sequence was obtained from a girl between 5 and 17 years old with multiple sclerosis. Material for sequencing was blood. CDR3 nucleotides: TGTGCCAGCAGCTTGGGGGACAGGGTGGAGACCCAGTACTTC. The encoded protein is CASSLGDRVETQYF.